The rows below give T cell receptor beta chains drawn from one sample of a study of T cells in Graves' hyperthyroidism and ophthalmopathy. TCRdb re-analysed the multiplex PCR reads in MiXCR, keeping a single row per CDR3 protein. Of approximately 610,000 distinct CDR3 sequences listed, 16% are singletons. The specimen was blood. The receptors stem from a woman aged 18-29 years with Graves' hyperthyroidism. Both conserved end residues are part of each CDR3. D genes are given only for firm matches. Not every row has a clone size; where given, it reads once, few, many or a size class.

TRBJ2-5,-,TRBV7-2,few,CASSLARQGMGTQYF,TGTGCCAGCAGCTTAGCGCGGCAGGGGATGGGGACCCAGTACTTC
TRBJ2-1,TRBD2,TRBV3-1,many,CASSQDSTSGIYNEQFF,TGTGCCAGCAGCCAAGACTCTACTAGCGGGATCTACAATGAGCAGTTCTTC
TRBJ2-5,TRBD2,TRBV12-3/TRBV12-4,-,CASGTSGRASGETQYF,TGTGCCAGCGGGACTAGCGGGAGGGCAAGCGGGGAGACCCAGTACTTC
TRBJ2-7,-,TRBV29-1,many,CSVGADLYEQYF,TGCAGCGTTGGGGCAGACTTATACGAGCAGTACTTC
TRBJ2-7,-,TRBV20-1,many,CSARVPSYEQYF,TGCAGTGCTAGAGTCCCCTCCTACGAGCAGTACTTC
TRBJ2-3,TRBD2,TRBV24-1,-,CAASPAGRSDTQYF,TGTGCCGCCAGTCCAGCGGGAAGGTCAGATACGCAGTATTTT
TRBJ2-1,TRBD1,TRBV7-8,many,CASSLQGRGRWNEQFF,TGTGCCAGCAGCTTACAGGGCAGGGGGCGCTGGAATGAGCAGTTCTTC
TRBJ1-1,TRBD1,TRBV5-1,-,CASSLRLGQGVTEAFF,TGCGCCAGCAGCTTGCGTCTGGGACAGGGGGTCACTGAAGCTTTCTTT
TRBJ2-7,-,TRBV2,many,CASSEAVVLAPLEQYF,TGTGCCAGCAGTGAAGCGGTAGTGCTAGCCCCTCTGGAGCAGTACTTC
TRBJ1-3,-,TRBV12-3/TRBV12-4,once,CASRVVESGNTIYF,TGTGCCAGCAGAGTTGTCGAGTCTGGAAACACCATATATTTT